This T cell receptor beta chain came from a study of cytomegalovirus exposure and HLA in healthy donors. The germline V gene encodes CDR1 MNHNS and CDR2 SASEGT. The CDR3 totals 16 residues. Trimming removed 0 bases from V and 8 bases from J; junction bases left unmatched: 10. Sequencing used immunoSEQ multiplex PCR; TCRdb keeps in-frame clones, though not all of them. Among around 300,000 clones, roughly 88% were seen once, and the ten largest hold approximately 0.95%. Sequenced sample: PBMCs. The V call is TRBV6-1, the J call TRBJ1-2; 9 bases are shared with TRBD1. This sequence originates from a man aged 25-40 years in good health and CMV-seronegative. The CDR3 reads CASSEALGTGSYGYTF. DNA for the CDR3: TGTGCCAGCAGTGAAGCGTTAGGGACAGGGAGTTACGGCTACACCTTC.